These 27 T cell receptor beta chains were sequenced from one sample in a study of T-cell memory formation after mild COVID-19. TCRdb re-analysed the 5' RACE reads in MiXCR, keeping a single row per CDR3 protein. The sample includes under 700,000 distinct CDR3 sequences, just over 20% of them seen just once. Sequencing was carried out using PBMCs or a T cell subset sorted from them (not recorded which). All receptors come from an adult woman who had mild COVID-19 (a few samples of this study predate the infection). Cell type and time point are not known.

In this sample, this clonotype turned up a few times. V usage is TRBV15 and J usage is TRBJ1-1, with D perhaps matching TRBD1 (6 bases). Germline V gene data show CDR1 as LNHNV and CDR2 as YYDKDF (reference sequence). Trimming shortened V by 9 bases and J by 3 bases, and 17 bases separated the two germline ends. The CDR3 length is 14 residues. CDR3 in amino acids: CATTYGQSDTEAFF. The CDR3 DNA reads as TGTGCCACGACGTACGGACAGTCAGACACTGAAGCTTTCTTT.

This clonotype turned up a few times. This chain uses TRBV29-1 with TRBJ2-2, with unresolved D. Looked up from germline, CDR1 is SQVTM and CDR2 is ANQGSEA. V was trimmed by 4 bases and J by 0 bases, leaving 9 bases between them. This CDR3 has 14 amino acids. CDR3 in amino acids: CSVGTGTNTGELFF. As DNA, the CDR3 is TGCAGCGTTGGGACCGGAACGAACACCGGGGAGCTGTTTTTT.

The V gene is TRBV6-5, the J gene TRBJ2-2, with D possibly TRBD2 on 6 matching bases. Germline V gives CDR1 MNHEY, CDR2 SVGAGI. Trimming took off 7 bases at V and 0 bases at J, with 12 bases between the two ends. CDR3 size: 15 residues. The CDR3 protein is CASTHRDSNTGELFF. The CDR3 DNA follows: TGTGCCAGCACTCACCGGGACTCGAACACCGGGGAGCTGTTTTTT.

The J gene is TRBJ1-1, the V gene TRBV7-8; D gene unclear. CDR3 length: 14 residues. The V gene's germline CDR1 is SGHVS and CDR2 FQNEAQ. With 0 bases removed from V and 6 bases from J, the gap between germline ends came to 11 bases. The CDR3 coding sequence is TGTGCCAGCAGCTTAGCGGCGGAGGACCCTGAAGCTTTCTTT. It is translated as CASSLAAEDPEAFF.

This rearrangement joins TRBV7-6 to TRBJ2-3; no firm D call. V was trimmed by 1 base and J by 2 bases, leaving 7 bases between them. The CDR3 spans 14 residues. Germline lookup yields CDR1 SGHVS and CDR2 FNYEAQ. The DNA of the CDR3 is TGTGCCAGCAGCTTAGACCCACCCACAGATACGCAGTATTTT. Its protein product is CASSLDPPTDTQYF. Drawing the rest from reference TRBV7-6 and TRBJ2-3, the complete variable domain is GAGVSQSPRYKVTKRGQDVALRCDPISGHVSLYWYRQALGQGPEFLTYFNYEAQQDKSGLPNDRFSAERPEGSISTLTIQRTEQRDSAMYRCASSLDPPTDTQYFGPGTRLTVL.

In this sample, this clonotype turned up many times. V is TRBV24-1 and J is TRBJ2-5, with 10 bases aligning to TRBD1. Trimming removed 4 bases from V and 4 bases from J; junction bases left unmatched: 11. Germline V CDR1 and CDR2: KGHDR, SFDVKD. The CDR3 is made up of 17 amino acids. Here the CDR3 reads CATSDPDATGGRETQYF. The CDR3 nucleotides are TGTGCCACCAGTGACCCTGACGCGACAGGGGGCAGAGAGACCCAGTACTTC.

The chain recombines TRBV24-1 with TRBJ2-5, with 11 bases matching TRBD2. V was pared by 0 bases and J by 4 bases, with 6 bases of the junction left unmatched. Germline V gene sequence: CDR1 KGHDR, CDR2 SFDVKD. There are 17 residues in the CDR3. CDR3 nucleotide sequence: TGTGCCACCAGTGATTTGAGTCTAGCGGGAGGAGGAGAGACCCAGTACTTC. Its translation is CATSDLSLAGGGETQYF.

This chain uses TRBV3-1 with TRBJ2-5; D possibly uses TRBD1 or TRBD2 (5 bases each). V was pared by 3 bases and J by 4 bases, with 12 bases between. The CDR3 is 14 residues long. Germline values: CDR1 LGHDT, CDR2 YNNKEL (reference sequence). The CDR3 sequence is CASSHQGPGETQYF. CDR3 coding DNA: TGTGCCAGCAGCCACCAGGGACCCGGAGAGACCCAGTACTTC.

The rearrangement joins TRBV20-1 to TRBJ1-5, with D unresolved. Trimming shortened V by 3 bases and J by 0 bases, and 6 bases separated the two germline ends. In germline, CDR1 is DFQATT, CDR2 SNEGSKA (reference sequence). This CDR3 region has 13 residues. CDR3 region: CSASQDSNQPQHF. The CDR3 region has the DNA TGCAGTGCTAGCCAGGATAGCAATCAGCCCCAGCATTTT.

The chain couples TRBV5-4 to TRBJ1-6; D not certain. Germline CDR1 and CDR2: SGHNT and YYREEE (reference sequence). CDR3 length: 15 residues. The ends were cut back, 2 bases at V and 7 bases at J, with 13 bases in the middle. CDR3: CASSFLGRENSPLHF. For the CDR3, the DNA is TGTGCCAGCAGCTTCTTGGGCAGAGAGAATTCACCCCTCCACTTT.

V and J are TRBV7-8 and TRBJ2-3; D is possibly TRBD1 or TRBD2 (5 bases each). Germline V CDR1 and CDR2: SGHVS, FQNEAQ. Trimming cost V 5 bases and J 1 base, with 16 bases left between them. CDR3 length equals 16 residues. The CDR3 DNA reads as TGTGCCAGCAGCCAAGCAGGGTGGCGGGGCACAGATACGCAGTATTTT. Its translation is CASSQAGWRGTDTQYF.

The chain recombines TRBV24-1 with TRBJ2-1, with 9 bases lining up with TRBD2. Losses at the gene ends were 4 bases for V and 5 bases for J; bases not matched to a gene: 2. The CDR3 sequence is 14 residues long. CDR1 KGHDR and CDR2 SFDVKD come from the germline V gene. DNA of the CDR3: TGTGCCACCAGTGAACTAGCGGGCGACAATGAGCAGTTCTTC. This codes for CATSELAGDNEQFF.

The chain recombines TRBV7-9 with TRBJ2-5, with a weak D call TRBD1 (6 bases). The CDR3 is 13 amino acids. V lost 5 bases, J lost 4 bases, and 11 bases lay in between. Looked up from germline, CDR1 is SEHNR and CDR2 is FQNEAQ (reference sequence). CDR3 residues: CASSPGTPETQYF. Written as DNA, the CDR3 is TGTGCCAGCAGCCCCGGGACACCAGAGACCCAGTACTTC.

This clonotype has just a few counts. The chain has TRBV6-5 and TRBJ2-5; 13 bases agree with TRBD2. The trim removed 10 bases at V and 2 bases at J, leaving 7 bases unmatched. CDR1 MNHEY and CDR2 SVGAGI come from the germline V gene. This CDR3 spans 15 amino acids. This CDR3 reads CATQTSGGPQETQYF. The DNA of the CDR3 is TGTGCCACCCAGACTAGCGGGGGGCCACAAGAGACCCAGTACTTC.

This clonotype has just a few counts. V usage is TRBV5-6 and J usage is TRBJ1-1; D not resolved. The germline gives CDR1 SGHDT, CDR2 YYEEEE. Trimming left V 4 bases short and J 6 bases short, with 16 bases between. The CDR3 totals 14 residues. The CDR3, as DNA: TGTGCCAGCAGCCCCCTGGGTATCGACGCTGAAGCTTTCTTT. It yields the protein CASSPLGIDAEAFF.

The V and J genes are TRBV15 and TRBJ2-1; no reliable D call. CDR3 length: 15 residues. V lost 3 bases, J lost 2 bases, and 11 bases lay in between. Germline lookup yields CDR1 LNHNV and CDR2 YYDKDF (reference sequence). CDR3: CATSSLRGPYNEQFF. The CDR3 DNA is TGTGCCACCAGCAGCTTGCGAGGACCCTACAATGAGCAGTTCTTC. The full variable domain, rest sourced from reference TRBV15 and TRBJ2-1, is DAMVIQNPRYQVTQFGKPVTLSCSQTLNHNVMYWYQQKSSQAPKLLFHYYDKDFNNEADTPDNFQSRRPNTSFCFLDIRSPGLGDTAMYLCATSSLRGPYNEQFFGPGTRLTVL.

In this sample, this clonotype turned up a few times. DNA of the CDR3: TGCGCCAGCAGCTTGGAGGGGGCCCCGAACACTGAAGCTTTCTTT. Translating it yields CASSLEGAPNTEAFF. The V and J genes are TRBV5-1 and TRBJ1-1; TRBD1 agrees at 7 bases. The CDR3 is 15 amino acids. V lost 0 bases, J lost 1 base, and 3 bases stayed unmatched. Germline V lookup: CDR1 SGHRS, CDR2 YFSETQ.

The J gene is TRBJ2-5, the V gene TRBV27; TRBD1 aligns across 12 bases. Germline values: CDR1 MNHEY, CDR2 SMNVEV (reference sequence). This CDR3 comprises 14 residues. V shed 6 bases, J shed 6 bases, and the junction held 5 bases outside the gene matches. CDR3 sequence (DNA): TGTGCCAGCAGGGGGACAGGGGGCTCCCAGACCCAGTACTTC. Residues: CASRGTGGSQTQYF.

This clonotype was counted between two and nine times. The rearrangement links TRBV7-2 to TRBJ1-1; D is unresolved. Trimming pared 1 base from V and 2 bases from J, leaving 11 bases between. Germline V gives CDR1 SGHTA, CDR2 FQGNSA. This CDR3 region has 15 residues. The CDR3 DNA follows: TGTGCCAGCAGCTTAGGTCCGGGGTTCAACACTGAAGCTTTCTTT. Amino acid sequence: CASSLGPGFNTEAFF. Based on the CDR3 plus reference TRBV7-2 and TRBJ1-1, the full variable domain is GAGVSQSPSNKVTEKGKDVELRCDPISGHTALYWYRQSLGQGLEFLIYFQGNSAPDKSGLPSDRFSAERTGGSVSTLTIQRTQQEDSAVYLCASSLGPGFNTEAFFGQGTRLTVV.

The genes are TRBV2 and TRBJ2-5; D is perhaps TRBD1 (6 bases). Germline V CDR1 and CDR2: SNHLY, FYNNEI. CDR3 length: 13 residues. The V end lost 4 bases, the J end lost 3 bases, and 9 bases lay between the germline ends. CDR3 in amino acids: CASSAQGEETQYF. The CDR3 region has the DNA TGTGCCAGCAGTGCACAGGGTGAAGAGACCCAGTACTTC.

The CDR3 spells CSATEGRTRETQYF. In nucleotides, the CDR3 is TGCAGTGCTACAGAGGGACGGACCAGGGAGACCCAGTACTTC. The chain carries TRBV20-1 and TRBJ2-5; possibly TRBD1 or TRBD2 for D (5 bases each). Trimming removed 4 bases from V and 5 bases from J, with 17 bases in between. The CDR3 runs 14 residues. The germline V gene has CDR1 DFQATT and CDR2 SNEGSKA (reference sequence).

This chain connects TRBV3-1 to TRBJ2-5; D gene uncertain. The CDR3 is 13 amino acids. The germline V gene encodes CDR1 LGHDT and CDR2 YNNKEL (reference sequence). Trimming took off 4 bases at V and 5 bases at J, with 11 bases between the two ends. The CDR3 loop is CASSPGVVETQYF. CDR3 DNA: TGTGCCAGCAGCCCGGGCGTGGTGGAGACCCAGTACTTC.

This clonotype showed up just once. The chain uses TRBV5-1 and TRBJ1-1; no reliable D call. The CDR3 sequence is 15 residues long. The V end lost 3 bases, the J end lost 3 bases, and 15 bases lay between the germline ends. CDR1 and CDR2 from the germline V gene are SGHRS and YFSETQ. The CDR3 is CASSSAGRQDTEAFF. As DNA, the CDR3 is TGCGCCAGCAGCTCGGCCGGGAGGCAGGACACTGAAGCTTTCTTT.

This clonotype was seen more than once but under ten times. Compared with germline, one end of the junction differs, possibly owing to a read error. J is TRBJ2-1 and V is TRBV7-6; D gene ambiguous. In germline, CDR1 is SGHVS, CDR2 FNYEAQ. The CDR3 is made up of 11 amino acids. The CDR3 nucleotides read TGTGCCAGCAGCTTAGGACCTACTTGGGTCTTC. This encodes CASSLGPTWVF. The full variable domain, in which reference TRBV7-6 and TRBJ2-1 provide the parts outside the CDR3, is GAGVSQSPRYKVTKRGQDVALRCDPISGHVSLYWYRQALGQGPEFLTYFNYEAQQDKSGLPNDRFSAERPEGSISTLTIQRTEQRDSAMYRCASSLGPTWVFGPGTRLTVL.

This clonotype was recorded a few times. The CDR3 DNA follows: TGTGCCAGCAGTTCGATAGCGGGGGCCTACACAGATACGCAGTATTTT. Amino acids: CASSSIAGAYTDTQYF. The rearrangement uses TRBV6-5 and TRBJ2-3; 9 bases are shared with TRBD2. Trimming removed 4 bases from V and 2 bases from J; junction bases left unmatched: 7. There are 16 residues in the CDR3. The germline V gene encodes CDR1 MNHEY and CDR2 SVGAGI.

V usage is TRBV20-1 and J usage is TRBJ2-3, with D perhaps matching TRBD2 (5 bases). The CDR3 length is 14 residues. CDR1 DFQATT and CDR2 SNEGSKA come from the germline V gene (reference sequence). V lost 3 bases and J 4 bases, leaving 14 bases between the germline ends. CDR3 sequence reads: CSASPPTSPDTQYF. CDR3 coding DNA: TGCAGTGCTAGCCCCCCTACTAGTCCAGATACGCAGTATTTT.

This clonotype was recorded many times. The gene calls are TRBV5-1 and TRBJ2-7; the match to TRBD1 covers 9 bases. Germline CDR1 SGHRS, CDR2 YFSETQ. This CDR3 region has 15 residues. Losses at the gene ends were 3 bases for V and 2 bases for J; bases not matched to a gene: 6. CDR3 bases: TGCGCCAGCAGCTCGCCGGGACAGGGAACCTACGAGCAGTACTTC. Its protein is CASSSPGQGTYEQYF.